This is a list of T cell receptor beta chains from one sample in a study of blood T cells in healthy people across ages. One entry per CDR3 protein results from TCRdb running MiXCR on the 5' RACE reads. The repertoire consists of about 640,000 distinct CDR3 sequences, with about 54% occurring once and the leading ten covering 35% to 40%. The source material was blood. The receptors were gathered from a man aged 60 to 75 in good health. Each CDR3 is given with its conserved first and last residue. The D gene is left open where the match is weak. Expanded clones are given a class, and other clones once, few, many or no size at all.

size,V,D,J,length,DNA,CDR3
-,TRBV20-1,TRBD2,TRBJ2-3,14,TGCAGTGCTAGACGGGGGGGGATCACAGATACGCAGTATTTT,CSARRGGITDTQYF
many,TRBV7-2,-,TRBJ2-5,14,TGTGCCAGCAGCTTGGGGTGGACCCAAGAGACCCAGTACTTC,CASSLGWTQETQYF
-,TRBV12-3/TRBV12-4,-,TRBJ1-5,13,TGTGCCAGCAGTTTAGCCAGGGATGAAGCCCAGCATTTT,CASSLARDEAQHF
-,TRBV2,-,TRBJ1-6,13,TGTGCCAGCAGTGAAGAGGCCTATTCACCCCTCCACTTT,CASSEEAYSPLHF
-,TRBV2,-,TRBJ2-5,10,TGTGCCAGCAGAGAGGGGACCCAGTACTTC,CASREGTQYF
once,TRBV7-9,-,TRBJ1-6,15,TGTGCCAGCAGACGCGTGGGAACCTATAATTCACCCCTCCACTTT,CASRRVGTYNSPLHF
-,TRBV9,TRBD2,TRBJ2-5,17,TGTGCCAGCAGCGCTACTAGCGGGGCGCCGACCCAAGAGACCCAGTACTTC,CASSATSGAPTQETQYF
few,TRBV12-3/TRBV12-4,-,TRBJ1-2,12,TGTGCCAGCAGTTCAGGGGAGTACGGCTACACCTTC,CASSSGEYGYTF
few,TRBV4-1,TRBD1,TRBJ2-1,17,TGCGCCAGCAGCCGATCTGGGACAGGGGGCGACTACAATGAGCAGTTCTTC,CASSRSGTGGDYNEQFF
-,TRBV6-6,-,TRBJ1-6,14,TGTGCCAGCAGTTACTCCGACGGGGGGACACCCCTCCACTTT,CASSYSDGGTPLHF
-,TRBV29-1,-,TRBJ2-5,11,TGCAGCGTTGAAGATTGGAAGACCCAGTACTTC,CSVEDWKTQYF
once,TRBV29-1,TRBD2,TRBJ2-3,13,TGCAGCGTTGAGACTAGCGGGGCAGATACGCAGTATTTT,CSVETSGADTQYF
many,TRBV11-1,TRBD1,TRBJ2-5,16,TGTGCCAGCAGCTTCGGACAGGGGTATACCCAAGAGACCCAGTACTTC,CASSFGQGYTQETQYF
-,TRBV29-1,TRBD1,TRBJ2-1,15,TGCAGCGTGCCCCGGGACAGGACTATAGACAATGAGCAGTTCTTC,CSVPRDRTIDNEQFF
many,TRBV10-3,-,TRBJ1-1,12,TGTGCCATCAGGAGGGAGAACACTGAAGCTTTCTTT,CAIRRENTEAFF
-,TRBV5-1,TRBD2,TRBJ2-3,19,TGCGCCAGCAGCCACCGGGACGGGAACGCTAGCGGGGGTGCAGATACGCAGTATTTT,CASSHRDGNASGGADTQYF
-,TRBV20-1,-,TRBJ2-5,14,TGCAGTGCTCACCGGATAGCCGGTCAAGAGACCCAGTACTTC,CSAHRIAGQETQYF
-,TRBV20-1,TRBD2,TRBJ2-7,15,TGCAGTGCTAGAGATACTAGCGGGGGCTCCTACGAGCAGTACTTC,CSARDTSGGSYEQYF
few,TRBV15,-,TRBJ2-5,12,TGTGCCACCAGCAGAGCCAGAGAGACCCAGTACTTC,CATSRARETQYF
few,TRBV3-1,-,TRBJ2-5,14,TGTGCCAGCAGCCAATCGTCCTGGGAAGAGACCCAGTACTTC,CASSQSSWEETQYF
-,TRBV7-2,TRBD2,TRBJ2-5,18,TGTGCCAGCAGCCGTGGACTAGCGGGGGGTTCGGTCCAAGAGACCCAGTACTTC,CASSRGLAGGSVQETQYF
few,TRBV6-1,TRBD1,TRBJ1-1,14,TGTGCCAGCAGTGTGGGACAGGAGAACACTGAAGCTTTCTTT,CASSVGQENTEAFF
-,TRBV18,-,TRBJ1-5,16,TGTGCCAGCTCCGTGGGTGGGACAAGTAGCAATCAGCCCCAGCATTTT,CASSVGGTSSNQPQHF
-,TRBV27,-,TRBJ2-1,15,TGTGCCAGCGGTCCGGTGGGGCCTCAAGGCAATGAGCAGTTCTTC,CASGPVGPQGNEQFF
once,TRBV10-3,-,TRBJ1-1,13,TGTGCCATCAACTCTGGGGGGGACACTGAAGCTTTCTTT,CAINSGGDTEAFF
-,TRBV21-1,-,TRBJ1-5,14,TGTGCCAGCAGCCGCGTTGGGCCCTATCAGCCCCAGCATTTT,CASSRVGPYQPQHF
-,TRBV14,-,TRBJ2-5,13,TGTGCCAGCAGCCGACGGGGAAGAGAGACCCAGTACTTC,CASSRRGRETQYF
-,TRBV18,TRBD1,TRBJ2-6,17,TGTGCCAGCTCACCATACACAGGGGGGACCGGGGCCAACGTCCTGACTTTC,CASSPYTGGTGANVLTF
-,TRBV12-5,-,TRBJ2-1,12,TGTGCTAGTGGTTTGTGGGACAATGAGCAGTTCTTC,CASGLWDNEQFF
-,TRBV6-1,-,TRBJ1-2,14,TGTGCCAGCAGTCTGCCGGGACCTGACTATGGCTACACCTTC,CASSLPGPDYGYTF
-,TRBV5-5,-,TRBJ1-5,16,TGTGCCAGCAGCTTGGAATGGAGGGGAGGATATCAGCCCCAGCATTTT,CASSLEWRGGYQPQHF
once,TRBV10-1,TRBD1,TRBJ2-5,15,TGCGCCAGCAGTGACACCGAGACAGGGTTCGAGACCCAGTACTTC,CASSDTETGFETQYF
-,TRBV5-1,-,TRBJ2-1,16,TGCGCCAGCAGCGCCTTAGGGGGGGGTTCCTACAATGAGCAGTTCTTC,CASSALGGGSYNEQFF
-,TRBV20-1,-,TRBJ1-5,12,TGCAGTGGAAGAATTGGCAATCAGCCCCAGCATTTT,CSGRIGNQPQHF
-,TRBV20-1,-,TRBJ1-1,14,TGCAGTGCTAGTCTCGGGGGCGACAACACTGAAGCTTTCTTT,CSASLGGDNTEAFF
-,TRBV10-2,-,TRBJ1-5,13,TGCGCCAGCAGTGGGGCTGCCGTCATGCCCCAGCATTTT,CASSGAAVMPQHF
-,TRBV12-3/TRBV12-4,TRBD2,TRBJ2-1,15,TGTGCCAGCAGTTTAAATAGCGGGGGTACCAATGAGCAGTTCTTC,CASSLNSGGTNEQFF
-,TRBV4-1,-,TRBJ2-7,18,TGCGCCAGCAGCCCGCGGCCACCTACGACGGTAGTTACCTACGAGCAGTACTTC,CASSPRPPTTVVTYEQYF
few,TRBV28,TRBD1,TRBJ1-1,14,TGTGCCAGCAGTCCATTGACAGGGAGGGCTGAAGCTTTCTTT,CASSPLTGRAEAFF
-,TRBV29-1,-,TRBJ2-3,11,TGCAGCGTAGAGGGGGGAGATACGCAGTATTTT,CSVEGGDTQYF
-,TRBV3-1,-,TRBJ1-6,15,TGTGCCAGCAGTCTACAGGGAAGTGGTAATTCACCCCTCCACTTT,CASSLQGSGNSPLHF
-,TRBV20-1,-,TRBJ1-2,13,TGCAGTGCTGGGGGGGGGACGAACTATGGCTACACCTTC,CSAGGGTNYGYTF
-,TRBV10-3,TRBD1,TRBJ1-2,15,TGTGCCATCAGTGGTCAGGGGGATGATAACTATGGCTACACCTTC,CAISGQGDDNYGYTF
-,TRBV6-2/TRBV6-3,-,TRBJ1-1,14,TGTGCCAGCAGTTACGAAGGGACTTGGGCTGAAGCTTTCTTT,CASSYEGTWAEAFF
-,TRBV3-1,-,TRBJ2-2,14,TGTGCCAGCAGCCAAGGCAGGGCCACCGGGGAGCTGTTTTTT,CASSQGRATGELFF
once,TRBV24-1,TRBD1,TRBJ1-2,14,TGTGCCACCAGTGACACGACAGGGAACTATGGCTACACCTTC,CATSDTTGNYGYTF
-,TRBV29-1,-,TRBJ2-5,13,TGCAGCGTTGAATTCACAGGCGTGGAGACCCAGTACTTC,CSVEFTGVETQYF
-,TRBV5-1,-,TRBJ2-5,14,TGCGCCAGCAGCTTGGCGAGACGGTGGGAGACCCAGTACTTC,CASSLARRWETQYF
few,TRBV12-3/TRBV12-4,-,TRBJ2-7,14,TGTGCCAGCTCCCGAACGGACAGCTATTACGAGCAGTACTTC,CASSRTDSYYEQYF
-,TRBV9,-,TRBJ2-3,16,TGTGCCAGCAGCGTGGACTATCCTACTAGCACAGATACGCAGTATTTT,CASSVDYPTSTDTQYF
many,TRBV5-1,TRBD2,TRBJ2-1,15,TGCGCCAGCAGCTTGGAGGCGGGGGGGCTAAATGAGCAGTTCTTC,CASSLEAGGLNEQFF
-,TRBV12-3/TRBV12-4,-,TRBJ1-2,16,TGTGCCAGCAGTTACCGAGAAACGGGATTCAACTATGGCTACACCTTC,CASSYRETGFNYGYTF